The 12 T cell receptor beta chains presented below share a single source sample, sequenced in a study of CD8 T cells in ankylosing spondylitis (dated by TCRdb to about 2017). Library preparation was by 5' RACE. Sequencing was carried out with an Illumina HiSeq 2500. TCRdb trimmed public reads at Q25 via fastp, called clones via MiXCR and kept in-frame beta chains. Each CDR3 protein gets just one entry, which takes the most common genes and DNA from the rows behind it. The sample has about 240,000 distinct CDR3 sequences on record, approximately 9% of them singletons. The ten largest clones represent 6.5% to 7% of the sample. Sequencing was done on a sample of blood, either unsorted or a sorted T cell fraction (not recorded which). These receptors were collected from a male donor with ankylosing spondylitis or in good health (not recorded which).

This clonotype was counted at least ten times. This chain connects TRBV5-1 to TRBJ2-1; TRBD2 matches 9 bases. The germline gives CDR1 SGHRS, CDR2 YFSETQ. This CDR3 has 13 amino acids. V was clipped by 0 bases and J by 8 bases; unmatched bases: 0. The DNA for the CDR3 is TGCGCCAGCAGCTTGGGGACTAGCGATGAGCAGTTCTTC. It encodes CASSLGTSDEQFF. The full variable domain, its missing parts supplied by reference TRBV5-1 and TRBJ2-1, is KAGVTQTPRYLIKTRGQQVTLSCSPISGHRSVSWYQQTPGQGLQFLFEYFSETQRNKGNFPGRFSGRQFSNSRSEMNVSTLELGDSALYLCASSLGTSDEQFFGPGTRLTVL.

This clonotype was observed at least ten times. The chain couples TRBV11-1 to TRBJ1-1; D remains unclear. V lost 1 base to trimming and J lost 0 bases, with 6 bases between them. This CDR3 is 14 amino acids long. Germline lookup yields CDR1 SGHAT and CDR2 FQDESV (reference sequence). The chain's CDR3 is CASSLEDMNTEAFF. The CDR3 nucleotides read TGTGCCAGCAGCTTAGAGGATATGAACACTGAAGCTTTCTTT.

The genes are TRBV20-1 and TRBJ1-6; a possible D gene is TRBD1 (5 bases). The CDR3 has 17 residues. Germline CDR1 and CDR2: DFQATT and SNEGSKA (reference sequence). Trimming cost V 0 bases and J 0 bases, with 12 bases left between them. The CDR3 here is CSARDGAESSYNSPLHF. The DNA for the CDR3 is TGCAGTGCTAGAGATGGGGCAGAGAGCTCCTATAATTCACCCCTCCACTTT.

This rearrangement joins TRBV6-5 to TRBJ2-7; 10 bases map to TRBD2. V was pared by 4 bases and J by 2 bases, with 8 bases of the junction left unmatched. Germline V gives CDR1 MNHEY, CDR2 SVGAGI. There are 16 residues in the CDR3. This CDR3 is CASSSPLAGVPYEQYF. DNA of the CDR3: TGTGCCAGCAGTTCACCTCTAGCGGGGGTCCCCTACGAGCAGTACTTC.

As to this clonotype: Just one base apart from a much larger clone, this may be a read error. The conserved phenylalanine or tryptophan is not found at the CDR3 terminus, so this likely reflects a read error. V and J are TRBV29-1 and TRBJ2-2; 8 bases fit TRBD1. CDR1 and CDR2 from the germline V gene are SQVTM and ANQGSEA. V shed 4 bases, J shed 1 base, and the junction held 2 bases outside the gene matches. The CDR3 is made up of 14 amino acids. CDR3 nucleotide sequence: TGCAGCGTTGCCAGGGGGCTGAACACCGGGGAGCTGTTTCTT. Translated, it gives CSVARGLNTGELFL.

Many counts were recorded for this clonotype. The J gene is TRBJ1-1, the V gene TRBV7-9; possibly TRBD1 for D (6 bases). The CDR3 contains 14 residues. V lost 3 bases, J lost 0 bases, and 8 bases lay in between. CDR1 is SEHNR, CDR2 FQNEAQ, per germline (reference sequence). The CDR3: CASSFTGLNTEAFF. DNA for the CDR3: TGTGCCAGCAGCTTTACAGGGCTGAACACTGAAGCTTTCTTT.

This clonotype was seen many times. The V call is TRBV29-1, the J call TRBJ1-2, with 8 bases lining up with TRBD1. V was clipped by 0 bases and J by 7 bases; unmatched bases: 13. Germline-derived CDR1 and CDR2 are SQVTM and ANQGSEA. The CDR3 has 16 amino acids. In DNA form, the CDR3 reads TGCAGCGTTGAAGACACACTTGAAGGACAGGGCTTTGGCTACACCTTC. Translated, it gives CSVEDTLEGQGFGYTF.

This clonotype was seen at least ten times. The chain joins TRBV7-9 to TRBJ2-7; D is undetermined. Germline V CDR1 and CDR2: SEHNR, FQNEAQ (reference sequence). V dropped 4 bases and J dropped 5 bases, with 18 bases sitting between them. The CDR3 is 15 residues long. The CDR3 DNA is TGTGCCAGCAGCTCTGATCGCCAACCCGAGAACGAGCAGTACTTC. This codes for CASSSDRQPENEQYF.

In its sample, this clonotype was seen many times. V and J are TRBV5-1 and TRBJ2-5, with unresolved D. With 4 bases removed from V and 0 bases from J, the gap between germline ends came to 10 bases. CDR3 size: 14 residues. Per the germline V gene, CDR1 is SGHRS and CDR2 is YFSETQ. CDR3 sequence: CASSGTAYQETQYF. The DNA of the CDR3 is TGCGCCAGCAGCGGAACGGCGTACCAAGAGACCCAGTACTTC. Combining the CDR3 with reference TRBV5-1 and TRBJ2-5 gives the whole variable domain KAGVTQTPRYLIKTRGQQVTLSCSPISGHRSVSWYQQTPGQGLQFLFEYFSETQRNKGNFPGRFSGRQFSNSRSEMNVSTLELGDSALYLCASSGTAYQETQYFGPGTRLLVL.

The sample holds a few counts of this clonotype. This chain uses TRBV12-5 with TRBJ2-7, with 9 bases fitting TRBD1. The CDR3 length is 15 residues. Germline CDR1 is LGHNT and CDR2 is FRNRAP. Trimming removed 1 base from V and 5 bases from J; junction bases left unmatched: 6. The CDR3 DNA reads TGTGCTAGTGGTTTGGGGGGACAGGGAACCCACGAGCAGTACTTC. Translation: CASGLGGQGTHEQYF.

This clonotype was counted many times. The CDR3 region is CASADRSILNTEAFF. The CDR3 region has the DNA TGCGCCTCCGCGGACAGGAGTATATTGAACACTGAAGCTTTCTTT. The chain couples TRBV5-1 to TRBJ1-1; the match to TRBD1 covers 7 bases. The CDR3 consists of 15 residues. The germline gives CDR1 SGHRS, CDR2 YFSETQ. J gave up 0 bases and V 10 bases, and 12 bases lay outside the gene matches.

This clonotype was seen ten or more times. The CDR3 DNA sequence: TGCGCCAGCAGCTTGAGTGAGGGAAATGGCTACACCTTC. Amino acid sequence: CASSLSEGNGYTF. The rearrangement links TRBV5-1 to TRBJ1-2; D gene unclear. Germline assignment: CDR1 SGHRS and CDR2 YFSETQ. Trimming took 1 base from V and 6 from J, leaving 10 bases between them. This CDR3 has 13 residues.